This TCR beta chain was identified in a study of T-cell memory formation after mild COVID-19. At the level of the study: There were largely donor-specific TCR clusters.

V was trimmed by 7 bases and J by 7 bases, leaving 17 bases between them. Germline lookup yields CDR1 MNHEY and CDR2 SVGAGI. CDR3 length equals 13 residues. Concerning this clonotype itself: The antigen remains unidentified.

Study-wide results and caveats: Second-wave clones reaching peak frequency on day 37 lacked confirmed SARS-CoV-2 specificity. That cross-reactive memory joined was suggested by some responding clones appearing in pre-infection memory.

5'RACE primed at constant segments yielded TCR alpha and TCR beta cDNA libraries bearing sample barcodes and UMIs. TCRdb processed the 5' RACE reads anew with MiXCR; each CDR3 protein has one entry. In the table there are fewer than 700,000 distinct CDR3 sequences, about 22% of which are singletons. The material sequenced was PBMCs or a T cell subset sorted from them (not recorded which). The receptor's source is an adult woman who had mild COVID-19 (a few samples of this study predate the infection). Cell type and time point are not known. The chain has TRBV6-5 and TRBJ2-7; D perhaps matches TRBD2 (5 bases). The CDR3 DNA is TGTGCCAGCACTACACCGGGTCCGGGAGAGCAGTACTTC. It specifies CASTTPGPGEQYF.